This T cell receptor (beta chain) stems from a study of T-cell memory formation after mild COVID-19. About the research overall: TCR clusters were mostly donor specific. Study results and limitations: CD4+ contracting clones were mainly CM and EM; CD8+ ones, EMRA.

TCRdb redid the calling of the 5' RACE reads with MiXCR, one entry per CDR3 protein. The profile covers more than 400,000 distinct CDR3 sequences, with 18% appearing a single time and approximately 13% taken by the ten largest. This clonotype was recorded a few times. Its antigen is currently unknown. The germline V and J ends were trimmed by 4 bases and 2 bases, with 19 bases remaining between them. This CDR3 comprises 16 residues. This sequence joins TRBV5-7 and TRBJ2-7; D is uncertain. TRBV5-7 is an ORF; its function is uncertain. Sequencing used PBMCs or a T cell subset sorted from them (not recorded which). The clonotype comes from an adult woman who had mild COVID-19 (a few samples of this study predate the infection). Cell type and time point are not known. CDR3 sequence (DNA): TGTGCCAGCAGCGCCGAATCCGGGCCTCGACCCTACGAGCAGTACTTC. Protein: CASSAESGPRPYEQYF.